Below are 22 T cell receptor beta chains sequenced from a single sample in a study of blood T cell repertoires in COVID-19. Clones were sequenced by immunoSEQ multiplex PCR, and TCRdb holds only the in-frame ones, with some missing. Among fewer than 200,000 clones listed, 70% to 90% were seen once. The sample consisted of peripheral blood. These receptors were obtained from a woman in her sixties or seventies with COVID-19, enrolled during active disease.

There are a few counts of this clone. The chain joins TRBV15 to TRBJ1-2, with D tentatively TRBD1 (6 bases). The CDR3 runs to 17 residues. CDR1 is LNHNV, CDR2 YYDKDF, per germline (reference sequence). The germline V and J ends were trimmed by 0 bases and 1 base, with 15 bases remaining between them. CDR3 protein: CATSRDRGHGYNYGYTF. The CDR3 DNA reads TGTGCCACCAGCAGAGATCGGGGACACGGATATAACTATGGCTACACCTTC.

The V and J genes are TRBV5-5 and TRBJ2-2, with 12 bases that match TRBD2. The CDR3 loop spans 20 amino acids. Germline loops: CDR1 SGHKS, CDR2 YYEKEE (reference sequence). V lost 1 base to trimming and J lost 3 bases; unmatched junction nucleotides: 13. CDR3 loop: CASSLISRASGRADTGELFF. The DNA for the CDR3 is TGTGCCAGCAGCTTGATAAGTAGGGCTAGCGGGAGGGCCGACACCGGGGAGCTGTTTTTT.

The table lists this clone with a count of one. The gene calls are TRBV27 and TRBJ1-6, with a possible D match to TRBD1 (6 bases). Germline assignment: CDR1 MNHEY and CDR2 SMNVEV (reference sequence). V was shortened by 5 bases and J by 5 bases, with 13 bases between the two germline ends. The CDR3 extends over 15 amino acids. The CDR3 DNA follows: TGTGCCAGCAGTGCAGGGGTGGCGAATAATTCACCCCTCCACTTT. Amino acids: CASSAGVANNSPLHF.

Only a few counts were recorded for this clone. The J gene is TRBJ1-4, the V gene TRBV15; 12 bases fit TRBD1. CDR3 size: 14 residues. CDR1 and CDR2 from the germline V gene are LNHNV and YYDKDF (reference sequence). V lost 5 bases to trimming and J lost 8 bases; unmatched junction nucleotides: 3. The CDR3 here is CATSRDRGQEKLFF. CDR3 sequence (DNA): TGTGCCACCAGCCGGGACAGGGGGCAGGAAAAACTGTTTTTT.

The J gene is TRBJ1-6, the V gene TRBV7-9; D is unclear. Germline V gene lookup returns CDR1 SEHNR and CDR2 FQNEAQ (reference sequence). The V end lost 6 bases, the J end lost 10 bases, and 10 bases lay between the germline ends. CDR3 size: 12 residues. The CDR3 sequence is CASSPGESPLHF. DNA for the CDR3: TGTGCCAGCAGTCCCGGGGAGTCACCCCTCCACTTT.

The chain joins TRBV19 to TRBJ1-4; D call uncertain. The germline V gene has CDR1 LNHDA and CDR2 SQIVND (reference sequence). V lost 9 bases to trimming and J lost 3 bases, with 5 bases between them. The CDR3 is 11 residues long. CDR3: CASHSNEKLFF. The CDR3 region has the DNA TGTGCCAGCCACTCTAATGAAAAACTGTTTTTT.

This chain uses TRBV30 with TRBJ2-1; perhaps TRBD1 as D (6 bases). Germline CDR1 is GTSNPN and CDR2 is SVGIG (reference sequence). The V end was cut by 4 bases, the J end by 6 bases, with 19 bases between. The CDR3 has 15 amino acids. This CDR3 reads CAWNQQGGPGNEQFF. DNA of the CDR3: TGTGCCTGGAATCAACAGGGCGGACCGGGCAATGAGCAGTTCTTC.

J is TRBJ2-7 and V is TRBV19; 9 bases fit TRBD1. V lost 6 bases and J lost 2; bases outside the gene matches: 5. The CDR3 runs 14 residues. CDR1 is LNHDA, CDR2 SQIVND, per germline (reference sequence). As DNA, the CDR3 is TGTGCCAGTAGCGTTACAGGGGGCACCTACGAGCAGTACTTC. This sequence encodes CASSVTGGTYEQYF.

The chain joins TRBV19 to TRBJ2-3, with 14 bases fitting TRBD2. Germline CDR1 is LNHDA and CDR2 is SQIVND (reference sequence). Trimming cost V 3 bases and J 3 bases; bases outside gene matches: 8. The CDR3 consists of 18 residues. The CDR3 sequence is CASSIGIWTSGGTDTQYF. CDR3 coding DNA: TGTGCCAGTAGTATCGGGATCTGGACTAGCGGGGGGACAGATACGCAGTATTTT.

J is TRBJ2-2 and V is TRBV6-5, with D possibly matching TRBD1 (5 bases). The V gene lost 3 bases and the J gene lost 7 bases, with 6 bases spanning the gap. Germline V gene lookup returns CDR1 MNHEY and CDR2 SVGAGI. The CDR3 sequence is 12 residues long. The CDR3 protein is CASSYRGGELFF. CDR3 nucleotides: TGTGCCAGCAGTTATAGGGGCGGGGAGCTGTTTTTT.

This clone appeared a few times. The chain recombines TRBV7-9 with TRBJ2-1, with 11 bases aligning to TRBD2. The CDR3 is 17 residues long. V gave up 5 bases and J gave up 0 bases; unmatched junction bases: 6. From germline, CDR1 is SEHNR and CDR2 FQNEAQ (reference sequence). The CDR3 reads CASSPLTSGVSYNEQFF. The CDR3 bases are TGTGCCAGCAGCCCACTGACTAGCGGGGTCTCCTACAATGAGCAGTTCTTC. Full variable domain (rest looked up from reference TRBV7-9 and TRBJ2-1): DTGVSQNPRHKITKRGQNVTFRCDPISEHNRLYWYRQTLGQGPEFLTYFQNEAQLEKSRLLSDRFSAERPKGSFSTLEIQRTEQGDSAMYLCASSPLTSGVSYNEQFFGPGTRLTVL.

This clone was seen a few times. The V and J genes are TRBV5-4 and TRBJ1-2, with D possibly matching TRBD1 (5 bases). This CDR3 has 13 amino acids. V lost 4 bases and J lost 3, with 10 bases in between. Germline V CDR1 and CDR2: SGHNT, YYREEE (reference sequence). CDR3 residues: CASSRGVDYGYTF. CDR3 nucleotides: TGTGCCAGCAGCAGGGGTGTTGACTATGGCTACACCTTC.

The V gene is TRBV29-1, the J gene TRBJ1-3, with TRBD1 identical over 7 bases. Per germline, CDR1 SQVTM and CDR2 ANQGSEA. This CDR3 has 14 amino acids. V was pared by 6 bases and J by 2 bases, with 7 bases of the junction left unmatched. Written as DNA, the CDR3 is TGCAGCGTGACCAGGGGGATAGCTGGAAACACCATATATTTT. As protein: CSVTRGIAGNTIYF.

The V call is TRBV7-9, the J call TRBJ1-1; the D gene is possibly TRBD1 (6 bases). The V and J ends lost 4 bases and 1 base respectively, with 7 bases between them. The germline gives CDR1 SEHNR, CDR2 FQNEAQ (reference sequence). This CDR3 has 13 residues. CDR3 nucleotide sequence: TGTGCCAGCAGCTCACAGGGGAACACTGAAGCTTTCTTT. This translates into CASSSQGNTEAFF.

The rearrangement links TRBV7-2 to TRBJ1-2; D perhaps matches TRBD1 (6 bases). V was trimmed by 2 bases and J by 3 bases, leaving 10 bases between them. CDR3 length: 14 residues. The germline CDR1 and CDR2 sequences are SGHTA and FQGNSA. DNA for the CDR3: TGTGCCAGCAGCTTATCCCACAGGGACTATGGCTACACCTTC. Protein: CASSLSHRDYGYTF.

This clone appeared a single time. The chain links TRBV5-1 to TRBJ1-1; a possible D gene is TRBD1 (6 bases). The CDR3 spans 12 residues. CDR1 and CDR2 from the germline V gene are SGHRS and YFSETQ. Trimming stripped 4 bases from V and 6 bases from J, with 10 bases between. CDR3 loop: CASSGAGAEAFF. The CDR3 nucleotides are TGCGCCAGCAGCGGAGCAGGGGCTGAAGCTTTCTTT.

This clone was detected only once. This sequence joins TRBV19 and TRBJ1-2; perhaps TRBD1 as D (6 bases). V lost 7 bases, J lost 5 bases, and 17 bases lay in between. CDR1 and CDR2 from the germline V gene are LNHDA and SQIVND (reference sequence). The CDR3 sequence is 14 residues long. CDR3 in amino acids: CASNTRGWVYGYTF. The CDR3 DNA sequence: TGTGCCAGTAATACCAGGGGATGGGTTTATGGCTACACCTTC.

DNA of the CDR3: TGTGCCATCATGGGGACAGGACAAAGGTATGGCTACACCTTC. As protein: CAIMGTGQRYGYTF. The chain uses TRBV10-3 and TRBJ1-2, with TRBD1 identical over 8 bases. This CDR3 spans 14 amino acids. The trim removed 7 bases at V and 5 bases at J, leaving 9 bases unmatched. Germline lookup yields CDR1 ENHRY and CDR2 SYGVKD.

The V call is TRBV6-5, the J call TRBJ2-3, with 9 nucleotides matching TRBD2. Germline assignment: CDR1 MNHEY and CDR2 SVGAGI. The V gene end was trimmed by 8 bases and the J gene end by 6 bases; junction bases not matched to a gene: 6. The CDR3 length is 13 residues. In DNA form, the CDR3 reads TGTGCCAGCGGCGGGAGGGCCGGGGATACGCAGTATTTT. Translating gives CASGGRAGDTQYF.

This clone appeared once. The CDR3 DNA reads as TGTGCTAGTGGTTCGGCAGGAAAGTACACTGAAGCTTTCTTT. Protein: CASGSAGKYTEAFF. The chain couples TRBV12-5 to TRBJ1-1; D gene uncertain. The CDR3 covers 14 residues. The V end was cut by 4 bases, the J end by 3 bases, with 12 bases between. The germline gives CDR1 LGHNT, CDR2 FRNRAP.

The V and J genes are TRBV9 and TRBJ2-1, with a weak D call TRBD2 (6 bases). With 4 bases removed from V and 5 bases from J, the gap between germline ends came to 16 bases. Germline V gene data show CDR1 as SGDLS and CDR2 as YYNGEE. CDR3 length: 15 amino acids. The DNA for the CDR3 is TGTGCCAGCAGCCCTCTTAGCGGAAGCGACAATGAGCAGTTCTTC. As protein: CASSPLSGSDNEQFF. Supplemented by reference TRBV9 and TRBJ2-1, the full variable domain reads DSGVTQTPKHLITATGQRVTLRCSPRSGDLSVYWYQQSLDQGLQFLIQYYNGEERAKGNILERFSAQQFPDLHSELNLSSLELGDSALYFCASSPLSGSDNEQFFGPGTRLTVL.

The genes are TRBV5-4 and TRBJ1-1; the match to TRBD1 covers 9 bases. V was pared by 4 bases and J by 4 bases, with 8 bases of the junction left unmatched. CDR3 length equals 15 residues. Germline CDR1 is SGHNT and CDR2 is YYREEE (reference sequence). This CDR3 is CASSLPGQGGTEAFF. CDR3 bases: TGTGCCAGCAGCCTCCCGGGACAGGGTGGCACTGAAGCTTTCTTT.